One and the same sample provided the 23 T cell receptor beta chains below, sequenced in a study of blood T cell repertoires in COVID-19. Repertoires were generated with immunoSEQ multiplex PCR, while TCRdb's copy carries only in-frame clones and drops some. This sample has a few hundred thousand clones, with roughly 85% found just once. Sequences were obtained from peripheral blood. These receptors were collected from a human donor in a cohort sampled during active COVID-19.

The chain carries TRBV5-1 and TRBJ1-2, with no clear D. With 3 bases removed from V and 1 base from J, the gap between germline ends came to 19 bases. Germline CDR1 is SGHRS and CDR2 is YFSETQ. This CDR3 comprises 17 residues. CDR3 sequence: CASSSMGTRLINYGYTF. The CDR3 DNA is TGCGCCAGCAGCTCAATGGGCACCCGTCTTATTAACTATGGCTACACCTTC. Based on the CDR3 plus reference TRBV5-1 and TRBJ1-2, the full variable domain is KAGVTQTPRYLIKTRGQQVTLSCSPISGHRSVSWYQQTPGQGLQFLFEYFSETQRNKGNFPGRFSGRQFSNSRSEMNVSTLELGDSALYLCASSSMGTRLINYGYTFGSGTRLTVV.

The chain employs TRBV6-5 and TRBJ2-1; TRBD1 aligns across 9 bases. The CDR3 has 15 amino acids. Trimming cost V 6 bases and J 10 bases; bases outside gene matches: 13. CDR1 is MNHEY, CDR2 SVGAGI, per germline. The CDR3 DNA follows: TGTGCCAGCAGCCCCCGGCGGGACAGGGTTGGCGAGCAGTTCTTC. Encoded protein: CASSPRRDRVGEQFF.

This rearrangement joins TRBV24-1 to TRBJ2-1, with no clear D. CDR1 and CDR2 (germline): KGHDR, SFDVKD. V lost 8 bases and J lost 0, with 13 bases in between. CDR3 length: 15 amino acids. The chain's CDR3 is CATTGPSGSYNEQFF. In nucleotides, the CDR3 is TGTGCCACCACTGGGCCGTCTGGCTCCTACAATGAGCAGTTCTTC.

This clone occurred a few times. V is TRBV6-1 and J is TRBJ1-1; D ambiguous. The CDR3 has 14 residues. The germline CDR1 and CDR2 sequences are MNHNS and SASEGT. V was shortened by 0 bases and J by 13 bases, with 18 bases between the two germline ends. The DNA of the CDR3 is TGTGCCAGCAGTGAAGCGCTTCGGGGAGGGTACGGTTTCTTT. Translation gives CASSEALRGGYGFF.

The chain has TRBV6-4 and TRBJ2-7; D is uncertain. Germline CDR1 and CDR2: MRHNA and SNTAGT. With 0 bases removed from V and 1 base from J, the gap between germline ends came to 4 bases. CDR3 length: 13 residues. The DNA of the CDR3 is TGTGCCAGCAGTGACTCGAGGTCCTACGAGCAGTACTTC. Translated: CASSDSRSYEQYF.

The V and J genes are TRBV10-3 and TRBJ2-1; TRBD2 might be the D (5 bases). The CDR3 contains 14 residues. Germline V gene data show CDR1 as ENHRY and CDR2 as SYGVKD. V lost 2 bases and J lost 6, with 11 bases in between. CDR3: CAISEIGLINEQFF. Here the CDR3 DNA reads TGTGCCATCAGTGAGATTGGACTGATCAATGAGCAGTTCTTC.

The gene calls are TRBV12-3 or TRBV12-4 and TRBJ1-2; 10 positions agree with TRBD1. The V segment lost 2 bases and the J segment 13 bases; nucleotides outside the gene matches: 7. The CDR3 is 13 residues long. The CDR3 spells CASSLPGTGVLTF. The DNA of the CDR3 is TGTGCCAGCAGTTTACCCGGGACAGGGGTACTCACCTTC.

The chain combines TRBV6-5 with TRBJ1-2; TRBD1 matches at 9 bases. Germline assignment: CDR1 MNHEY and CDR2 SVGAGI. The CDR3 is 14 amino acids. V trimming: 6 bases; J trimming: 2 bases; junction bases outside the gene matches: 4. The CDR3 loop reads CASSRQGVNYGYTF. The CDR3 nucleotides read TGTGCCAGCAGCCGACAGGGGGTGAACTATGGCTACACCTTC.

The CDR3 DNA sequence: TGTGCCACCGAACAGGGAGATCATTCACCCCTCCACTTT. It yields the protein CATEQGDHSPLHF. The V call is TRBV30, the J call TRBJ1-6, with a tentative D call TRBD1 (6 bases). Per germline, CDR1 GTSNPN and CDR2 SVGIG (reference sequence). V lost 8 bases and J lost 8, with 16 bases in between. CDR3 size: 13 residues.

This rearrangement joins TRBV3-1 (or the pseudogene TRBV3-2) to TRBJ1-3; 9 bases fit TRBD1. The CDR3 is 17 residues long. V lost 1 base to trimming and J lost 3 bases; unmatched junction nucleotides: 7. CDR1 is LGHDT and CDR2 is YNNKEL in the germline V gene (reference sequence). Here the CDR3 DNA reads TGTGCCAGCAGCCAAGGGTTACAGGGGGCGAGTGGAAACACCATATATTTT. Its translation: CASSQGLQGASGNTIYF.

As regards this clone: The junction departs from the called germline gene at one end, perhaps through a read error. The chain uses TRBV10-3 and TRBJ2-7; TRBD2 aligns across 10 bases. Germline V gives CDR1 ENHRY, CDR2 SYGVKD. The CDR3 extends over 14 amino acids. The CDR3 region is CAITERGGQYEQYF. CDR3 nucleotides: TGTGCCATCACTGAGCGGGGGGGCCAGTACGAGCAGTACTTC.

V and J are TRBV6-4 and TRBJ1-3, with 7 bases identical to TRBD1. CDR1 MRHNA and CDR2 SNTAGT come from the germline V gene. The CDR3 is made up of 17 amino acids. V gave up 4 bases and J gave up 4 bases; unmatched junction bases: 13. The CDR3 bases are TGTGCCAGCAGTGGCTTACTCCACGGGACAGCCGGAAACACCATATATTTT. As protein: CASSGLLHGTAGNTIYF.

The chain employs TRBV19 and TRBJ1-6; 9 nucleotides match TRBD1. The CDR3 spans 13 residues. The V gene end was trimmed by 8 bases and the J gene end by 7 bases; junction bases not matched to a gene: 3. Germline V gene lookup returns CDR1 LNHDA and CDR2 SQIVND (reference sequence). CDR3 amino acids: CASWDRENSPLHF. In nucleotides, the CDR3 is TGTGCCAGTTGGGACAGGGAAAATTCACCCCTCCACTTT.

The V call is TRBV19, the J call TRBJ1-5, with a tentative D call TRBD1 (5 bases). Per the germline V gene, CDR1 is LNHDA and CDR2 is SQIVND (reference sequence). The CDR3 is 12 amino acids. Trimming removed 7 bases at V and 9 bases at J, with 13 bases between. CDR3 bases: TGTGCCAGTACCCGGGCCGGGGGGCCCCAGCATTTT. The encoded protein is CASTRAGGPQHF.

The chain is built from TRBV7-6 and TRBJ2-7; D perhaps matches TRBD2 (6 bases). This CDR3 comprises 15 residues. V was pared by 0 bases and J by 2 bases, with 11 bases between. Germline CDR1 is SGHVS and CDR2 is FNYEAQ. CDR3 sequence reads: CASSLASGEAYEQYF. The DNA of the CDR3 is TGTGCCAGCAGCTTAGCGTCGGGGGAGGCCTACGAGCAGTACTTC.

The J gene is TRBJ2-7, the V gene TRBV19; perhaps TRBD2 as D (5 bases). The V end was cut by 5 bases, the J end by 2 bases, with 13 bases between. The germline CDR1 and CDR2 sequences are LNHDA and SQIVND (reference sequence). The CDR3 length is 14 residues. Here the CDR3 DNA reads TGTGCCAGTAGTTCCGAGGGCTTTCCCTACGAGCAGTACTTC. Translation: CASSSEGFPYEQYF.

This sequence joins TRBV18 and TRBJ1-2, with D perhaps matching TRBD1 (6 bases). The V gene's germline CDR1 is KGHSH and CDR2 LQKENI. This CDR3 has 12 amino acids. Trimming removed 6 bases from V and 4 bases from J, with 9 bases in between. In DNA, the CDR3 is TGTGCCAGCTCTGCGGACAGCTATGGCTACACCTTC. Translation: CASSADSYGYTF.

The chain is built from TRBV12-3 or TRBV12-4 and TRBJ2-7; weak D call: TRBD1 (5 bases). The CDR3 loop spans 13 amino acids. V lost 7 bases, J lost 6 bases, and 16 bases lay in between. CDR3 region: CASTNLGVGEQYF. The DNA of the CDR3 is TGTGCCAGCACCAATCTAGGGGTGGGCGAGCAGTACTTC.

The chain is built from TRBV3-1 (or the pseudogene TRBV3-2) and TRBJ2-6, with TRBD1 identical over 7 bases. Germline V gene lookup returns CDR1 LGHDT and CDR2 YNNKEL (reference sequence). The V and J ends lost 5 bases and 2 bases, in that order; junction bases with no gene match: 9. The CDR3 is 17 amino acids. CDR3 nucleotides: TGTGCCAGCAGCAGGGCCAGGGGGTTTACTGGGGCCAACGTCCTGACTTTC. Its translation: CASSRARGFTGANVLTF.

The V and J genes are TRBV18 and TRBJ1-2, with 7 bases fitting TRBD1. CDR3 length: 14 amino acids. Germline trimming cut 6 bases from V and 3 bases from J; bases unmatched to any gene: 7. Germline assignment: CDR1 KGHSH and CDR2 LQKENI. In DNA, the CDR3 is TGTGCCAGCTCGGGTGGACAGGTCGACTATGGCTACACCTTC. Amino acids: CASSGGQVDYGYTF.

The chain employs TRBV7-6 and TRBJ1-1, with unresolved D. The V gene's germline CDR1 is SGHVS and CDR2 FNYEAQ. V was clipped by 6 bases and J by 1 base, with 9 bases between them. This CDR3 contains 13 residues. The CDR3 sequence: CASSSTENTEAFF. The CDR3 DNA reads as TGTGCCAGCAGTTCAACAGAGAACACTGAAGCTTTCTTT.

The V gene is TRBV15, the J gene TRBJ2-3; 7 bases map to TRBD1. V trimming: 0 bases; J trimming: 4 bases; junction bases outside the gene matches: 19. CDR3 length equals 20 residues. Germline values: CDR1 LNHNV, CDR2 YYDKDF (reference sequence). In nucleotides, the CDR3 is TGTGCCACCAGCAGAGATCCCTCTCCTCAGCCGGGACAGCGTCCAGATACGCAGTATTTT. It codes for CATSRDPSPQPGQRPDTQYF.

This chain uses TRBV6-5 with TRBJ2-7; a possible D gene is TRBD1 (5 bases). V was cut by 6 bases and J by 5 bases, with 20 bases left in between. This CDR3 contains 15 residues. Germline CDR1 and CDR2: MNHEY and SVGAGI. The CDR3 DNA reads TGTGCCAGCAGACCCGAATACAGGTTCTCGAACGAGCAGTACTTC. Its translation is CASRPEYRFSNEQYF.